The rows below give T cell receptor beta chains drawn from one sample of a study of response to subunit inactivated influenza vaccine. TCRdb recomputed calls from the RT-PCR reads with MiXCR, one row per CDR3 protein. The sample lists fewer than 800,000 distinct CDR3 sequences; 15% to 19% were seen once. Sequences were derived from PBMCs from blood, sampled about 11 days after vaccination. These TCRs come from a man in his forties or fifties who received an inactivated influenza vaccine. Each CDR3 is given with its conserved first and last residue. A D gene is named only where the DNA matches it firmly. Where a row states a size, it is once, few, many or the class of an expanded clone; other rows omit it.

-	few	TRBV5-1	TRBJ2-1	TGCGCCAGCAGCTTAGACAACTTTGCGGAGCCCTACAATGAGCAGTTCTTC	CASSLDNFAEPYNEQFF
TRBD2	many	TRBV7-9	TRBJ2-3	TGTGCCAGCAGCTCACAAGGACTAGCGGGAGGTACAGATACGCAGTATTTT	CASSSQGLAGGTDTQYF
-	few	TRBV5-1	TRBJ1-2	TGCGCCAGCAGACCTGGACGGGCAGCTAACTATGGCTACACCTTC	CASRPGRAANYGYTF
-	few	TRBV7-6	TRBJ2-7	TGTGCCAGCAGCGCCGACAGGACTGACTACGAGCAGTACTTC	CASSADRTDYEQYF
-	many	TRBV11-2	TRBJ2-7	TGTGCCAGCAGCTTAGATACTGAGCTCGAGCAGTACTTC	CASSLDTELEQYF
TRBD1	few	TRBV27	TRBJ2-1	TGTGCCAGCAGTGAATGGACAGGGTACGATGAGCAGTTCTTC	CASSEWTGYDEQFF
-	few	TRBV7-2	TRBJ1-1	TGTGCCAGCAGCTCGGAAGGGACCCTGAACACTGAAGCTTTCTTT	CASSSEGTLNTEAFF
-	few	TRBV3-1	TRBJ1-2	TGTGCCAGCAGCCAAGGTTGGGGGGCACCCGGCTACACCTTC	CASSQGWGAPGYTF
-	few	TRBV3-1	TRBJ2-1	TGTGCCAGCAGTCCTACCCAACGGAGCTCCTACAATGAGCAGTTCTTC	CASSPTQRSSYNEQFF
-	-	TRBV14	TRBJ2-6	TGTGCCAGCAGCCAAGGGTCGTACAAAAACTCTGGGGCCAACGTCCTGAGTTTC	CASSQGSYKNSGANVLSF
-	-	TRBV19	TRBJ2-1	TGTGCCAGTAGTGAGGCGAATGAGCAGTTCTTC	CASSEANEQFF
TRBD1	many	TRBV20-1	TRBJ1-1	TGCAGTGCTAGCCGGGACAGGGTTTTTGGCACTGAAGCTTTCTTT	CSASRDRVFGTEAFF
-	-	TRBV7-9	TRBJ2-3	TGTGCCAGCAGCTTCATGGGGACGGGAGAAGCGCAGTATTTT	CASSFMGTGEAQYF
-	-	TRBV4-3	TRBJ2-1	TGCGCCAGCAGCCAACGCGGAGGGGCCAATGAGCAGTTCTTC	CASSQRGGANEQFF
TRBD2	few	TRBV2	TRBJ2-1	TGTGCCAGCAGTGAAAGTAGCGGGGGGTACAATGAGCAGTTCTTC	CASSESSGGYNEQFF
-	-	TRBV1	TRBJ2-1	TGCACCAGCAGCCAAGTCGCACTAGCGGGGCTCAATGAGCAGTTCTTC	CTSSQVALAGLNEQFF
TRBD2	few	TRBV28	TRBJ2-1	TGTGCCAGCAGACCTAGCGGGGTCTACAATGAGCAGTTCTTC	CASRPSGVYNEQFF
-	-	TRBV7-2	TRBJ2-4	TGTGCCAGCAGCTTAGCAGGGAGAGGGCCGTACTTC	CASSLAGRGPYF
-	-	TRBV28	TRBJ2-7	TGTGCCAGCAGTTTGGAGGGAGGGGGCAGCGAGCAGTACTTC	CASSLEGGGSEQYF